These 9 T cell receptor beta chains came from one sample sequenced in a study of spatial heterogeneity in lung cancer. The time point denotes: sample taken at primary tumor resection. TCRdb ran MiXCR on the 5' RACE reads and lists one entry per CDR3 protein. The sample has about 40,000 distinct CDR3 sequences; around 5% are singletons. The source material was PBMCs, sampled at surgery. These receptors were obtained from a female donor with early-stage non-small cell lung cancer.

This clonotype was seen ten or more times. The V gene is TRBV12-3 or TRBV12-4, the J gene TRBJ1-4, with D hard to call. This CDR3 region has 12 residues. The V end was cut by 6 bases, the J end by 6 bases, with 8 bases between. In DNA, the CDR3 is TGTGCCAGCAGGAGAGGTCATGAAAAACTGTTTTTT. Protein product: CASRRGHEKLFF.

In this sample, this clonotype turned up many times. The chain recombines TRBV5-6 with TRBJ1-1, with D unresolved. Germline-derived CDR1 and CDR2 are SGHDT and YYEEEE. The CDR3 sequence is 13 residues long. V was shortened by 0 bases and J by 0 bases, with 3 bases between the two germline ends. DNA of the CDR3: TGTGCCAGCAGCTTGGAGGTGAACACTGAAGCTTTCTTT. Translating gives CASSLEVNTEAFF.

This clonotype was seen a few times. The V and J genes are TRBV2 and TRBJ1-1; 10 nucleotides agree with TRBD1. With 7 bases clipped from V and 0 bases from J, the junction kept 14 bases outside the gene matches. The CDR3 extends over 18 amino acids. Germline V lookup: CDR1 SNHLY, CDR2 FYNNEI. The CDR3 region has the DNA TGTGCCAGCACCTTTACCAGGGACAGGGGTACAATGAACACTGAAGCTTTCTTT. Amino acid sequence: CASTFTRDRGTMNTEAFF.

This clonotype was recorded at least ten times. The chain is built from TRBV30 and TRBJ1-5; D gene ambiguous. CDR3 length equals 19 residues. The V end lost 3 bases, the J end lost 4 bases, and 28 bases lay between the germline ends. The V gene's germline CDR1 is GTSNPN and CDR2 SVGIG (reference sequence). CDR3 sequence reads: CAWSVPLSGDRVWNQPQHF. The CDR3 DNA reads as TGTGCCTGGAGCGTACCTTTGAGCGGGGATCGGGTATGGAATCAGCCCCAGCATTTT.

This clonotype was observed many times. This chain's CDR3 is CASSYTGEQYF. CDR3 in DNA: TGTGCCAGCAGTTACACCGGCGAGCAGTACTTC. This chain connects TRBV6-6 to TRBJ2-7; D unclear. Germline CDR1 reads MNHNY; CDR2 reads SVGAGI (reference sequence). The CDR3 consists of 11 residues. Deletions cut 2 bases from V and 6 bases from J, with 5 bases between.

This clonotype showed up just a few times. This sequence joins TRBV23-1 and TRBJ1-6; TRBD1 is a possible D gene (5 bases). TRBV23-1 qualifies as an ORF whose function is uncertain. Trimming cost V 11 bases and J 7 bases, with 15 bases left between them. CDR3 length: 13 amino acids. The CDR3 spells CAPEGRVNSPLHF. The CDR3 DNA follows: TGCGCCCCTGAGGGGCGGGTAAATTCACCCCTCCACTTT.

This clonotype was detected only a few times. The V gene is TRBV7-2, the J gene TRBJ2-2, with unresolved D. This CDR3 has 15 residues. The germline V and J ends were trimmed by 2 bases and 1 base, with 8 bases remaining between them. CDR1 SGHTA and CDR2 FQGNSA come from the germline V gene. CDR3 sequence reads: CASSLRVGNTGELFF. In nucleotides, the CDR3 is TGTGCCAGCAGCTTAAGAGTAGGGAACACCGGGGAGCTGTTTTTT. The variable domain in full, completed from reference TRBV7-2 and TRBJ2-2, reads GAGVSQSPSNKVTEKGKDVELRCDPISGHTALYWYRQSLGQGLEFLIYFQGNSAPDKSGLPSDRFSAERTGGSVSTLTIQRTQQEDSAVYLCASSLRVGNTGELFFGEGSRLTVL.

In its sample, this clonotype was seen many times. J is TRBJ1-4 and V is TRBV5-1; TRBD1 might be the D (6 bases). The CDR3 length is 15 residues. Germline loops: CDR1 SGHRS, CDR2 YFSETQ. Trimming left V 0 bases short and J 3 bases short, with 9 bases between. The CDR3 nucleotides are TGCGCCAGCAGCTTGGCCCCAGGGGCTAATGAAAAACTGTTTTTT. It is translated as CASSLAPGANEKLFF. The full variable domain, its missing parts supplied by reference TRBV5-1 and TRBJ1-4, is KAGVTQTPRYLIKTRGQQVTLSCSPISGHRSVSWYQQTPGQGLQFLFEYFSETQRNKGNFPGRFSGRQFSNSRSEMNVSTLELGDSALYLCASSLAPGANEKLFFGSGTQLSVL.

This clonotype came up many times. The genes are TRBV5-6 and TRBJ2-7; 8 nucleotides agree with TRBD1. The CDR3 is made up of 14 amino acids. The germline CDR1 and CDR2 sequences are SGHDT and YYEEEE. V lost 1 base to trimming and J lost 12 bases; unmatched junction nucleotides: 12. CDR3 sequence: CASSLSVGDRGRYF. Written as DNA, the CDR3 is TGTGCCAGCAGCTTGAGTGTTGGTGACAGGGGCCGGTACTTC.